A selection of T cell receptor beta chains follows, all from one sample in a study of cytomegalovirus exposure and HLA in healthy donors. Only in-frame clones appear in the TCRdb table, and some are missing; sequencing was by immunoSEQ multiplex PCR. The sample gives about 93,000 clones, over 75% of which show up once; approximately 7.5% is in the top ten. Input material: PBMCs. The source is a man aged 25-40 years in good health and CMV-seronegative. CDR3s include the opening cysteine and the closing phenylalanine or tryptophan. The D gene is left open where the match is weak. For some rows the clone size is stated as once, few or many, or as a class when expanded; others skip it.

size	V	J	D	DNA	CDR3
.	TRBV11-2	TRBJ2-4	.	TGTGCCAGCAGTCATCTCACGGGAACAAACATTCAGTACTTC	CASSHLTGTNIQYF
few	TRBV5-1	TRBJ2-7	.	TGCGCCAGCAGCTTGTACAGCTACGAGCAGTACTTC	CASSLYSYEQYF
.	TRBV30	TRBJ1-1	.	TGTGCCTGTTCTACCGGGGCAGGGACTTTTACCACTGAAGCTTTCTTT	CACSTGAGTFTTEAFF
few	TRBV5-1	TRBJ1-1	.	TGCGCCAGCAGCTCCCTGACAGATACGAACACTGAAGCTTTCTTT	CASSSLTDTNTEAFF
.	TRBV5-1	TRBJ2-7	TRBD2	TGCGCCAGCAGCTTGGCCCGGGGGGGGAGCCACGAGCAGTACTTC	CASSLARGGSHEQYF
.	TRBV30	TRBJ2-3	TRBD2	TGTGCCTGGAGCGATCGGGGGGCAGATACGCAGTATTTT	CAWSDRGADTQYF
.	TRBV6-1	TRBJ2-2	.	TGTGCCATCTCTTTTGGACTTAGTGGGGAGCTGTTTTTT	CAISFGLSGELFF
.	TRBV7-3	TRBJ1-1	.	TGTGCCAGCAGCTCCTCTCCGGGACATACGGAAGCTTTCTTT	CASSSSPGHTEAFF
.	TRBV6-1	TRBJ2-7	.	TGTGCCAGCAGCGTTGACAGGTTTAACGAGCAGTACTTC	CASSVDRFNEQYF
.	TRBV9	TRBJ2-3	TRBD1	TGTGCCAGCAGCGTAGAGGGTCAGGGGGGCACAGATACGCAGTATTTT	CASSVEGQGGTDTQYF
once	TRBV5-1	TRBJ2-7	.	TGCGCCAGCAGCTTGGGGGCATCGGGGGAGCAGTACTTC	CASSLGASGEQYF
.	TRBV6-1	TRBJ2-7	.	TGTGCCAGCAGGGGAGGTGGGGAATACGAGCAGTACTTC	CASRGGGEYEQYF
.	TRBV4-1	TRBJ2-7	TRBD1	TGCGCCAGCAGCCAAGCACAGGGGCGCTACGAGCAGTACTTC	CASSQAQGRYEQYF
few	TRBV6-6	TRBJ1-5	TRBD1	TGTGCCAGCAGCGACAGGGGGCGAAGCAATCAGCCCCAGCATTTT	CASSDRGRSNQPQHF
.	TRBV6-1	TRBJ1-1	TRBD1	TGTGCCAGCAGTCAAGCTGACAGGGGATTTTTCACTGAAGCTTTCTTT	CASSQADRGFFTEAFF
few	TRBV30	TRBJ1-5	TRBD1	TGTGCCTGGAGTCTAGGGCAGGGGGCGAAGCCCCAGCATTTT	CAWSLGQGAKPQHF
.	TRBV7-9	TRBJ2-1	.	TGTGCCAGCACCAACAGGACGGGCTCCTCCTACAATGAGCAGTTCTTC	CASTNRTGSSYNEQFF
.	TRBV11-3	TRBJ2-5	.	TGTGCCAGCAGCTTAGGGCTGGGCAGTCAAGAGACCCAGTACTTC	CASSLGLGSQETQYF
.	TRBV29-1	TRBJ1-1	.	TGCAGCGTTGTAACAGCAATGATGAACACTGAAGCTTTCTTT	CSVVTAMMNTEAFF
.	TRBV7-9	TRBJ2-7	.	TGTGCCAGCAGCTCATCTAGGAGAACCTACGAGCAGTACTTC	CASSSSRRTYEQYF
.	TRBV5-1	TRBJ1-4	TRBD1	TGCGCCAGCAGCTTGGGGGGACAGACTAATGAAAAACTGTTTTTT	CASSLGGQTNEKLFF
.	TRBV10-1	TRBJ2-7	TRBD1	TGCGCCAGCAGTGAGTCCCCGGACAGGGTGGGCAACGAGCAGTACTTC	CASSESPDRVGNEQYF
few	TRBV5-1	TRBJ2-2	.	TGCGCCAGCAGCTTTCATAGAGGGTCAGGCACCGGGGAGCTGTTTTTT	CASSFHRGSGTGELFF
.	TRBV30	TRBJ1-2	TRBD1	TGTGCCTGGAGTTATAGGACAGGGGGAACTAACTATGGCTACACCTTC	CAWSYRTGGTNYGYTF
.	TRBV9	TRBJ2-1	TRBD2	TGTGCCAGCAGCGTAGAGGGTCTAGCGGGCCTCAATGAGCAGTTCTTC	CASSVEGLAGLNEQFF
.	TRBV28	TRBJ2-7	.	TGTGCCAGCAGTTTCCGGGGGGCGACCTACGAGCAGTACTTC	CASSFRGATYEQYF
.	TRBV7-6	TRBJ2-7	.	TGTGCCAGCTCCCCTTTTAGCTCCTACGAGCAGTACTTC	CASSPFSSYEQYF
.	TRBV30	TRBJ2-3	TRBD2	TGTGCCTGGAGTGTGGAGCGGGGGGGTAATACGCAGTATTTT	CAWSVERGGNTQYF
.	TRBV19	TRBJ2-7	.	TGTGCCAGTAGTCCCCAGTGGGGCTCCTCCTACGAGCAGTACTTC	CASSPQWGSSYEQYF
.	TRBV6-5	TRBJ1-5	.	TGTGCCAGCACTCCAGGGATCGGCCAGCCCCAGCATTTT	CASTPGIGQPQHF
.	TRBV30	TRBJ2-7	.	TGTGCCTGGAATCAGGAATTCGAGCAGTGCTTC	CAWNQEFEQCF
.	TRBV7-2	TRBJ2-2	TRBD2	TGTGCCAGCAGCTTACGTAAGACTAGCGGGGGGCGCACCGGGGAGCTGTTTTTT	CASSLRKTSGGRTGELFF
few	TRBV4-2	TRBJ2-2	.	TGTGCCAGCAGCCAAGGCCAGGGGTTCTACGACACCGGGGAGCTGTTTTTT	CASSQGQGFYDTGELFF
.	TRBV2	TRBJ1-5	.	TGTGCCAGCTGGGGGGATAGCAATCAGCCCCAGCATTTT	CASWGDSNQPQHF
.	TRBV4-2	TRBJ1-2	.	TGTGCCAGCAGCACCGGGGTCTTGACCGGTGGCTACACCTTC	CASSTGVLTGGYTF
.	TRBV19	TRBJ2-5	.	TGTGCCAGTAGTATGACAGACCAAGAGACCCAGTACTTC	CASSMTDQETQYF
.	TRBV5-5	TRBJ1-2	.	TGTGCCAGCAGCTTGGCGGGACTTATCTATGGCTACACCTTC	CASSLAGLIYGYTF
.	TRBV4-1	TRBJ2-7	TRBD2	TGCGCCAGCAGCCAAGCGGGACTAGTTAACGAGCAGTACTTC	CASSQAGLVNEQYF
.	TRBV5-1	TRBJ2-2	TRBD2	TGCGCCAGCAGCCACATTACATCAGCGGGACTAGCGGTTAACACCGGGGAGCTGTTTTTT	CASSHITSAGLAVNTGELFF
.	TRBV4-1	TRBJ1-2	TRBD1	TGCGCCAGCAGCCGAGGTTGGGACAGGGGGAACTATGGCTACACCTTC	CASSRGWDRGNYGYTF
.	TRBV6-1	TRBJ1-2	.	TGTGCCAGCAGTCCCTCCTTTAACTATGGCTACACCTTC	CASSPSFNYGYTF